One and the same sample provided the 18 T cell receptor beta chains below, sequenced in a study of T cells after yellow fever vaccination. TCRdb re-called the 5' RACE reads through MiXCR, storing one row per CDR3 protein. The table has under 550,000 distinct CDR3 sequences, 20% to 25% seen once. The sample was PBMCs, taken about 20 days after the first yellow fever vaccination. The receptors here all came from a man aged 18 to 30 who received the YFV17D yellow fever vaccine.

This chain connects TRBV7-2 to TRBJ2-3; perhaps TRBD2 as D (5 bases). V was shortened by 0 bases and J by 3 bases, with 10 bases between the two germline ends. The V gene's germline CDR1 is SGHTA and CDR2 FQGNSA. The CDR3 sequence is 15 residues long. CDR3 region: CASSLALERTDTQYF. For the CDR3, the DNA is TGTGCCAGCAGCTTAGCGCTGGAGCGGACAGATACGCAGTATTTT.

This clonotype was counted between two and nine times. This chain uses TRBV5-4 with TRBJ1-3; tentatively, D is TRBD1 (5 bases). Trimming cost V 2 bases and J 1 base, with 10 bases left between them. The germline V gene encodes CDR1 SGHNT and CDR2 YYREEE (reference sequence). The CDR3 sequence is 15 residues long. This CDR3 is CASSLNQGSGNTIYF. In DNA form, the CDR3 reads TGTGCCAGCAGCTTAAACCAGGGTTCTGGAAACACCATATATTTT.

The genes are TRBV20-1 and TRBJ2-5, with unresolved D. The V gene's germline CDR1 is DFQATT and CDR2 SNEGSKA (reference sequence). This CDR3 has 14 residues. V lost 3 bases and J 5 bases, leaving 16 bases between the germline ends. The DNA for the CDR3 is TGCAGTGCTAGCAACCGCGCTCTTCTGGAGACCCAGTACTTC. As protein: CSASNRALLETQYF.

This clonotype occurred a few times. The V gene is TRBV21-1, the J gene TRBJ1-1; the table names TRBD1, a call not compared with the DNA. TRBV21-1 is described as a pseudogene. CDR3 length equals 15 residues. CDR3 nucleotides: TGTGCCAGCAGCAAAGTCGACAGAATAATCACTGAAGCTTTCTTT. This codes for CASSKVDRIITEAFF.

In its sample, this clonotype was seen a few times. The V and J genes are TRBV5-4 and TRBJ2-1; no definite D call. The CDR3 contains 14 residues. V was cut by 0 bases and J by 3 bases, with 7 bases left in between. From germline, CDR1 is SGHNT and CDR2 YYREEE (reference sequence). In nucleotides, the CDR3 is TGTGCCAGCAGCTTGGAGGCCGGCTACAATGAGCAGTTCTTC. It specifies CASSLEAGYNEQFF. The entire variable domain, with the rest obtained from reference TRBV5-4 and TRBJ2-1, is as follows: ETGVTQSPTHLIKTRGQQVTLRCSSQSGHNTVSWYQQALGQGPQFIFQYYREEENGRGNFPPRFSGLQFPNYSSELNVNALELDDSALYLCASSLEAGYNEQFFGPGTRLTVL.

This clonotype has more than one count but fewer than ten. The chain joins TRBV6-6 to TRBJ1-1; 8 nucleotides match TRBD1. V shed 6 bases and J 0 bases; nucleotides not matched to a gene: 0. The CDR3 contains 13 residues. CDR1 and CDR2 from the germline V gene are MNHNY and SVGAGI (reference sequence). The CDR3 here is CASRGQVNTEAFF. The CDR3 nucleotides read TGTGCCAGCAGGGGACAGGTGAACACTGAAGCTTTCTTT.

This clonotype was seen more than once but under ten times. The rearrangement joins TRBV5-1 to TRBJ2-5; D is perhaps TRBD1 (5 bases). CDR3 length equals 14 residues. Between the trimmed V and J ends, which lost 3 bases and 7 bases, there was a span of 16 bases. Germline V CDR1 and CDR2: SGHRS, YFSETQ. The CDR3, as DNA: TGCGCCAGCAGCTCTGGAGTGGGGCTTGTGACCCAGTACTTC. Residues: CASSSGVGLVTQYF.

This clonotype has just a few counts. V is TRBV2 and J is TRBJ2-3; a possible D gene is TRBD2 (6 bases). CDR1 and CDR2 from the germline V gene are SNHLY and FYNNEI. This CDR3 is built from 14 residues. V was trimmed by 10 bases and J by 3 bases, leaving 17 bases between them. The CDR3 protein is CATGRDLLTDTQYF. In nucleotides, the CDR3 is TGTGCCACAGGCCGGGACTTACTAACAGATACGCAGTATTTT.

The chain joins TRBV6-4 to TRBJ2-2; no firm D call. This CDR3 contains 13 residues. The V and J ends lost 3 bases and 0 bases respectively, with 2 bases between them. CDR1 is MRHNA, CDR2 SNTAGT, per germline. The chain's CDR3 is CASSETNTGELFF. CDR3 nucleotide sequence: TGTGCCAGCAGTGAAACGAACACCGGGGAGCTGTTTTTT.

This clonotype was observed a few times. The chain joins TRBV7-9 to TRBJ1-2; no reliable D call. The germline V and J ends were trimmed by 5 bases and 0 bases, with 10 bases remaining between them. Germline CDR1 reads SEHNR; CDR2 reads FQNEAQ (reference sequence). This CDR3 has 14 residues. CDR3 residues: CASSRGQANYGYTF. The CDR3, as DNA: TGTGCCAGCAGCCGGGGTCAGGCTAACTATGGCTACACCTTC.

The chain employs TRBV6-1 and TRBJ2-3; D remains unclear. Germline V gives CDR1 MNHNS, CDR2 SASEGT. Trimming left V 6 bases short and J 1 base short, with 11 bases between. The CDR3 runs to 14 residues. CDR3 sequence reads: CASRDPQGTDTQYF. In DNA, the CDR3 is TGTGCCAGCAGGGACCCTCAGGGCACAGATACGCAGTATTTT.

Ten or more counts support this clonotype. CDR3 loop: CASSYVQGGEQYF. CDR3 DNA: TGTGCCAGCAGTTATGTACAGGGAGGCGAGCAGTACTTC. The rearrangement joins TRBV6-5 to TRBJ2-7; D tentatively reads TRBD1 or TRBD2 (6 bases each). CDR1 is MNHEY, CDR2 SVGAGI, per germline. V was trimmed by 3 bases and J by 6 bases, leaving 12 bases between them. CDR3 length: 13 amino acids.

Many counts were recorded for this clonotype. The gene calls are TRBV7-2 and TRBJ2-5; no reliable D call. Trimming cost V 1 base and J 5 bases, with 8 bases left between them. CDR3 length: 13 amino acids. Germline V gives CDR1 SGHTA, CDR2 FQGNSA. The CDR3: CASSLGNRETQYF. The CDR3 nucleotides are TGTGCCAGCAGCTTAGGGAACCGGGAGACCCAGTACTTC.

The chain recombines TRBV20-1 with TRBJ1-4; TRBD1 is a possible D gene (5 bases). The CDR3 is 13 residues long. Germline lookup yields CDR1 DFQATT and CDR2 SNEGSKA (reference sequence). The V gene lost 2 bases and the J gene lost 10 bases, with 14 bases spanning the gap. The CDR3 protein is CSARHGAQGKLFF. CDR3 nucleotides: TGCAGTGCTAGACACGGAGCCCAGGGAAAACTGTTTTTT.

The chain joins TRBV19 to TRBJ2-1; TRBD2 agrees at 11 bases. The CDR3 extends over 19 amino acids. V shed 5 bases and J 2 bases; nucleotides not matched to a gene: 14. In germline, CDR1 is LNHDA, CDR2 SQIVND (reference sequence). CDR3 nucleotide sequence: TGTGCCAGTAGTCTACTGCTAGCGGGGGGTTCTCCAACCTACAATGAGCAGTTCTTC. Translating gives CASSLLLAGGSPTYNEQFF.

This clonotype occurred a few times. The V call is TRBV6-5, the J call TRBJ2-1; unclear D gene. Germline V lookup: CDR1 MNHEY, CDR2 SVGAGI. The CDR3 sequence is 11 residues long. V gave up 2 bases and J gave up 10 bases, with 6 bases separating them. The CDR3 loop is CASSYPGEQFF. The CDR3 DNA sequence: TGTGCCAGCAGTTACCCCGGGGAGCAGTTCTTC.

The CDR3, as DNA: TGTGCCAGCAGTTTCGGACAGGGCGATCAGCCCCAGCATTTT. It codes for CASSFGQGDQPQHF. J is TRBJ1-5 and V is TRBV7-2; 8 bases match TRBD1. The CDR3 contains 14 residues. Germline V lookup: CDR1 SGHTA, CDR2 FQGNSA. The ends lost 6 bases at V and 5 bases at J; junction bases unmatched: 6.

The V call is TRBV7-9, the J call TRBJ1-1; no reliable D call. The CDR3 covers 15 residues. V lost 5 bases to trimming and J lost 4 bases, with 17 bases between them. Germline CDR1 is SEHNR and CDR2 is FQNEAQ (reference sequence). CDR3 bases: TGTGCCAGCAGCAGCGTTTTGAGGGCTCCCACTGAAGCTTTCTTT. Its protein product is CASSSVLRAPTEAFF.